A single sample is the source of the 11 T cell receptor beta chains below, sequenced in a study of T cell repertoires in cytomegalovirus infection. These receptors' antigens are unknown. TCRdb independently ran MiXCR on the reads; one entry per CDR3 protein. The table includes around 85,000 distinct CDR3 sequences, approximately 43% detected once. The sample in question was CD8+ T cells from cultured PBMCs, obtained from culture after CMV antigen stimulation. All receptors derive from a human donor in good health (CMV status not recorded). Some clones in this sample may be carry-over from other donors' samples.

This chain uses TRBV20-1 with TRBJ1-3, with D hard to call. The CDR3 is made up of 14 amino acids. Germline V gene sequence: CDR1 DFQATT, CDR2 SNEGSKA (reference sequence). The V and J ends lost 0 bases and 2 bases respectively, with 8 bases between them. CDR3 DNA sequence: TGCAGTGCTAGAGATGGGATAACTGGAAACACCATATATTTT. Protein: CSARDGITGNTIYF.

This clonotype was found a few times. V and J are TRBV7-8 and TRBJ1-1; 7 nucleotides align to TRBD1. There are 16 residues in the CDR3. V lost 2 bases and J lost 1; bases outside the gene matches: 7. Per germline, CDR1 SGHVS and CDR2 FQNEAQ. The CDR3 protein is CASSLRTEGANTEAFF. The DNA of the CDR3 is TGTGCCAGCAGCTTAAGGACAGAGGGGGCGAACACTGAAGCTTTCTTT.

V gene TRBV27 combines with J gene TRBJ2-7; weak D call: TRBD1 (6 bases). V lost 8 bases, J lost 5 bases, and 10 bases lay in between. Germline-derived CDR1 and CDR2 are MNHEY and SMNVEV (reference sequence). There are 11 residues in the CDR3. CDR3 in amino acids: CASLGANEQYF. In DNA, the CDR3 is TGTGCCAGCTTGGGGGCAAACGAGCAGTACTTC.

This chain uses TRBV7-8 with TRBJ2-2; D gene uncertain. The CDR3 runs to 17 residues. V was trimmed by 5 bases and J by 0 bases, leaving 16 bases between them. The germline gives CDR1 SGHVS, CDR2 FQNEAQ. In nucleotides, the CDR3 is TGTGCCAGCAGCCCCCCCGAAACGGTAGCGAACACCGGGGAGCTGTTTTTT. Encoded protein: CASSPPETVANTGELFF.

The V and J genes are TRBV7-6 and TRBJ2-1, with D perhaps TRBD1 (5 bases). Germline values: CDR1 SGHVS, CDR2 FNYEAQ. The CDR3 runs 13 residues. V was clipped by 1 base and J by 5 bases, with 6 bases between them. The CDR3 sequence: CASSLGQHNEQFF. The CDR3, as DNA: TGTGCCAGCAGCTTAGGACAGCACAATGAGCAGTTCTTC.

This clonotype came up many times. CDR3 sequence: CASSQPAGLADTTDTQYF. In nucleotides, the CDR3 is TGTGCCAGCAGCCAACCGGCCGGACTAGCGGATACCACAGATACGCAGTATTTT. The chain recombines TRBV7-2 with TRBJ2-3; 10 nucleotides align to TRBD2. The J segment lost 2 bases and the V segment lost 5 bases, leaving 13 bases of the junction unmatched. The CDR3 totals 18 residues. The germline V gene encodes CDR1 SGHTA and CDR2 FQGNSA.

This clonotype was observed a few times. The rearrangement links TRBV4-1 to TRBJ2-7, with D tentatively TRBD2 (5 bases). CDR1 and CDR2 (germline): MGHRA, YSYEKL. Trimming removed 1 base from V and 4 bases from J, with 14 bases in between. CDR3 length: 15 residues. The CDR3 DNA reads TGCGCCAGCAGCCAAGGGGTTAGCGACATTTACGAGCAGTACTTC. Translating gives CASSQGVSDIYEQYF.

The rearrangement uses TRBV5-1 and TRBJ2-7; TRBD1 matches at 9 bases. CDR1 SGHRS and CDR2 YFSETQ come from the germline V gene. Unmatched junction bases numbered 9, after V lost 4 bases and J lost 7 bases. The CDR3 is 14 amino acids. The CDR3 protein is CASSPQGAAGEQYF. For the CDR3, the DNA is TGCGCCAGCAGCCCACAGGGGGCGGCGGGGGAGCAGTACTTC.

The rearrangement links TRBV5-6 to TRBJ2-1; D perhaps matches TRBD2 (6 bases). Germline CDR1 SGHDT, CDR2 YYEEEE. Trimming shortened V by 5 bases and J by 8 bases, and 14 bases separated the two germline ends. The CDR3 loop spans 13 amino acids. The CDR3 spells CASSSGRGDEQFF. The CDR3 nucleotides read TGTGCCAGCAGTTCCGGGAGAGGGGATGAGCAGTTCTTC.

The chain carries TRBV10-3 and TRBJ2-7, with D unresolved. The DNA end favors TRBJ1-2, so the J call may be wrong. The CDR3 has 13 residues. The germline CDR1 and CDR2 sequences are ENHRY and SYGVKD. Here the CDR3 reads CAISESKQNGYTF. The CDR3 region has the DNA TGTGCCATCAGTGAGTCGAAACAAAATGGCTACACCTTC.

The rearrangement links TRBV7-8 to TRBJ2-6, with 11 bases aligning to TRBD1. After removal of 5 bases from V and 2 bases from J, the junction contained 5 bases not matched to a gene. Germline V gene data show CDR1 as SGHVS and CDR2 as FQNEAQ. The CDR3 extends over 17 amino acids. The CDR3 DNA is TGTGCCAGCAGCCCAAGGACAGGGGGCGCTGGGGCCAACGTCCTGACTTTC. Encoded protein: CASSPRTGGAGANVLTF.